The sequence of this T cell receptor (beta chain) was determined in a study of T cell changes during pregnancy in multiple sclerosis. Per germline, CDR1 SGHRS and CDR2 YFSETQ. The V gene lost 4 bases and the J gene lost 0 bases, with 13 bases spanning the gap. The CDR3 spans 16 residues. Sequenced by immunoSEQ multiplex PCR; TCRdb stores in-frame clones only, minus some. The profile shows approximately 90,000 clones, approximately 92% of them singletons. The sequence came from a female donor with multiple sclerosis, enrolled in a pregnancy study. The V and J genes are TRBV5-1 and TRBJ2-2; tentative D call: TRBD1 (6 bases). Specimen: peripheral blood, collected after pregnancy. CDR3: CASSILTGPNTGELFF. The CDR3 nucleotides are TGCGCCAGCAGCATCCTGACAGGCCCGAACACCGGGGAGCTGTTTTTT.